One sample yielded the 22 T cell receptor beta chains listed below, sequenced in a study of T cell repertoires in cytomegalovirus infection. TCRdb reanalysed the reads using MiXCR and keeps one entry per CDR3 protein. The profile covers more than 250,000 distinct CDR3 sequences, with about 25% appearing a single time and 10% to 15% taken by the ten largest. Their antigen targets remain unknown. The material sequenced was cultured PBMCs, taken from culture after CMV antigen stimulation. The receptors derive from a human donor in good health (CMV status not recorded). Some clones in this sample may be carry-over from other donors' samples.

This chain connects TRBV29-1 to TRBJ2-3; D uncertain. The germline V gene encodes CDR1 SQVTM and CDR2 ANQGSEA. The CDR3 runs to 14 residues. Trimming took off 3 bases at V and 1 base at J, with 11 bases between the two ends. CDR3 loop: CSVDPMTCTDTQYF. The DNA for the CDR3 is TGCAGCGTTGACCCCATGACTTGCACAGATACGCAGTATTTT.

The sample holds a few counts of this clonotype. This chain links TRBV13 with TRBJ2-1; TRBD2 matches 10 bases. Germline V CDR1 and CDR2: PRHDT, FYEKMQ (reference sequence). V lost 4 bases, J lost 4 bases, and 4 bases stayed unmatched. There are 15 residues in the CDR3. CDR3 loop: CASSSKREGYNEQFF. DNA of the CDR3: TGTGCCAGCAGCTCCAAGCGGGAGGGTTACAATGAGCAGTTCTTC.

CDR3 sequence (DNA): TGCGCCAGCAGCCAAGTTTACGGGACTACAAGGGGGGGCTATGGCTACACCTTC. Translated, it gives CASSQVYGTTRGGYGYTF. The chain combines TRBV4-1 with TRBJ1-2, with D possibly being TRBD1 (6 bases). Germline V gives CDR1 MGHRA, CDR2 YSYEKL. The length of the CDR3 is 18 residues. Trimming cost V 1 base and J 4 bases, with 22 bases left between them.

This clonotype was observed many times. The J gene is TRBJ2-2, the V gene TRBV7-6, with 9 nucleotides matching TRBD2. Trimming took 0 bases from V and 4 from J; bases not matched to a gene: 3. CDR1 and CDR2 from the germline V gene are SGHVS and FNYEAQ. CDR3 length: 16 amino acids. The CDR3 sequence is CASSLAYSGSTGELFF. The CDR3 region has the DNA TGTGCCAGCAGCTTAGCGTATAGCGGGAGCACCGGGGAGCTGTTTTTT.

This clonotype occurred many times. This chain uses TRBV11-2 with TRBJ2-1; the D gene is possibly TRBD2 (6 bases). CDR1 is SGHAT, CDR2 FQNNGV, per germline. Trimming removed 1 base at V and 2 bases at J, with 12 bases between. The CDR3 runs 16 residues. CDR3 coding DNA: TGTGCCAGCAGCTTAGTACCGGGAGTAGCCTACAATGAGCAGTTCTTC. Its protein is CASSLVPGVAYNEQFF.

This clonotype was found a few times. A much larger clone sits a single nucleotide away, making a read error possible. The chain has TRBV7-2 and TRBJ2-3; no clear D gene. The CDR3 extends over 13 amino acids. V lost 3 bases and J lost 4, with 8 bases in between. CDR1 and CDR2 from the germline V gene are SGHTA and FQGNSA. In DNA form, the CDR3 reads TGTGCCAGCAGCTTCAGAAGCGCAGATACGCAGTATTTT. Its translation: CASSFRSADTQYF.

The rearrangement uses TRBV5-1 and TRBJ1-3; no definite D call. Germline V gene sequence: CDR1 SGHRS, CDR2 YFSETQ. Trimming pared 0 bases from V and 1 base from J, leaving 5 bases between. The CDR3 is 14 residues long. In nucleotides, the CDR3 is TGCGCCAGCAGCTTGGCAGCATCTGGAAACACCATATATTTT. This translates into CASSLAASGNTIYF.

This clonotype was detected ten times or more. The chain employs TRBV6-1 and TRBJ2-5, with D possibly being TRBD1 (5 bases). Germline V lookup: CDR1 MNHNS, CDR2 SASEGT. The CDR3 is 15 residues long. The V gene lost 1 base and the J gene lost 1 base, with 10 bases spanning the gap. CDR3 in amino acids: CASSEDSGSQETQYF. The DNA of the CDR3 is TGTGCCAGCAGTGAAGACTCAGGGTCCCAAGAGACCCAGTACTTC.

The chain is built from TRBV10-3 and TRBJ2-2, with 11 bases aligning to TRBD2. V was clipped by 8 bases and J by 0 bases; unmatched bases: 5. Germline loops: CDR1 ENHRY, CDR2 SYGVKD. This CDR3 has 16 amino acids. CDR3 residues: CAIDSGRAANTGELFF. CDR3 DNA: TGTGCCATCGATAGCGGGAGGGCCGCGAACACCGGGGAGCTGTTTTTT.

The chain uses TRBV7-9 and TRBJ1-2, with a tentative D call TRBD1 (5 bases). The CDR3 sequence is 15 residues long. Trimming took 1 base from V and 4 from J, leaving 13 bases between them. The germline V gene has CDR1 SEHNR and CDR2 FQNEAQ (reference sequence). The CDR3 nucleotides are TGTGCCAGCAGCTTAGGCATCGCAGGGAGCTATGGCTACACCTTC. Protein sequence: CASSLGIAGSYGYTF.

This clonotype has more than one count but fewer than ten. The V and J genes are TRBV6-2 or TRBV6-3 and TRBJ2-3, with D perhaps matching TRBD2 (6 bases). Between the trimmed V and J ends, which lost 4 bases and 6 bases, there was a span of 14 bases. Germline V gene lookup returns CDR1 MNHEY and CDR2 SVGEGT. CDR3 length equals 14 residues. CDR3 coding DNA: TGTGCCAGCAGTTTTGGGGGGTCAGACGATACGCAGTATTTT. It yields the protein CASSFGGSDDTQYF.

This clonotype was found many times. V and J are TRBV7-2 and TRBJ2-3, with D unclear. Trimming took 5 bases from V and 3 from J, leaving 9 bases between them. The CDR3 length is 13 residues. CDR1 and CDR2 (germline): SGHTA, FQGNSA. DNA of the CDR3: TGTGCCAGCAGCGCGCGACTGACAGATACGCAGTATTTT. This codes for CASSARLTDTQYF.

This clonotype was counted at least ten times. The rearrangement links TRBV7-8 to TRBJ1-1; TRBD1 aligns across 7 bases. V lost 5 bases and J lost 1; bases outside the gene matches: 10. Germline assignment: CDR1 SGHVS and CDR2 FQNEAQ. CDR3 length: 16 amino acids. CDR3: CASSRGGRGANTEAFF. CDR3 nucleotides: TGTGCCAGCAGCCGGGGGGGCAGGGGGGCGAACACTGAAGCTTTCTTT.

This clonotype showed up just a few times. V is TRBV7-8 and J is TRBJ1-3; D might be TRBD1 (5 bases). Deletions cut 5 bases from V and 1 base from J, with 12 bases between. Germline CDR1 is SGHVS and CDR2 is FQNEAQ. The CDR3 runs 15 residues. The CDR3 spells CASSRNQGSGNTIYF. CDR3 bases: TGTGCCAGCAGCCGGAACCAGGGATCTGGAAACACCATATATTTT.

This clonotype was found a few times. The chain recombines TRBV7-9 with TRBJ1-1; TRBD1 aligns across 11 bases. Trimming took 5 bases from V and 3 from J; bases not matched to a gene: 2. Germline V gene lookup returns CDR1 SEHNR and CDR2 FQNEAQ (reference sequence). The CDR3 has 14 amino acids. CDR3 loop: CASSEGQGDTEAFF. In nucleotides, the CDR3 is TGTGCCAGCAGCGAGGGACAGGGGGACACTGAAGCTTTCTTT.

The V and J genes are TRBV5-6 and TRBJ1-2; the D gene is possibly TRBD1 (6 bases). Looked up from germline, CDR1 is SGHDT and CDR2 is YYEEEE. Trimming shortened V by 2 bases and J by 2 bases, and 10 bases separated the two germline ends. This CDR3 is 14 amino acids long. The DNA of the CDR3 is TGTGCCAGCAGCTTTCGGACAGTCAACTATGGCTACACCTTC. Its translation is CASSFRTVNYGYTF.

Concerning this clonotype itself: A much bigger clone sits one base away, suggesting this may be a read error. The chain uses TRBV6-1 and TRBJ2-2; D might be TRBD1 (6 bases). The CDR3 runs to 14 residues. V lost 6 bases, J lost 0 bases, and 8 bases lay in between. The germline CDR1 and CDR2 sequences are MNHNS and SASEGT. The CDR3: CASRGTTNTGELFF. DNA of the CDR3: TGTGCCAGCAGAGGGACAACGAACACCGGGGAGCTGTTTTTT.

The gene calls are TRBV4-3 and TRBJ1-5; unclear D gene. Germline V gene sequence: CDR1 LGHNA, CDR2 YSLEER. The CDR3 runs to 14 residues. Trimming took 0 bases from V and 0 from J, leaving 3 bases between them. In DNA, the CDR3 is TGCGCCAGCAGCCAAGAACATAGCAATCAGCCCCAGCATTTT. Translation gives CASSQEHSNQPQHF.

The J gene is TRBJ2-1, the V gene TRBV20-1; 9 nucleotides match TRBD2. Germline V gene sequence: CDR1 DFQATT, CDR2 SNEGSKA (reference sequence). Unmatched junction bases numbered 10, after V lost 6 bases and J lost 1 base. CDR3 length: 16 residues. CDR3 region: CSARISGRGSYNEQFF. In nucleotides, the CDR3 is TGCAGTGCCAGGATTAGCGGGAGAGGATCCTACAATGAGCAGTTCTTC.

This clonotype was observed a handful of times. The V call is TRBV7-8, the J call TRBJ1-3; 9 nucleotides align to TRBD1. Germline V gene data show CDR1 as SGHVS and CDR2 as FQNEAQ. The CDR3 sequence is 15 residues long. J lost 12 bases, V lost 5 bases, and 14 bases had no gene match. CDR3 region: CASSKSRDRVPFIYF. The CDR3 nucleotides read TGTGCCAGCAGCAAGAGCCGGGACAGGGTACCCTTCATATATTTT.

This clonotype has only one observation. The chain links TRBV7-6 to TRBJ1-1; 7 bases are a match to TRBD1. CDR3 length: 15 amino acids. Trimming removed 3 bases from V and 6 bases from J; junction bases left unmatched: 10. CDR1 and CDR2 (germline): SGHVS, FNYEAQ. The CDR3 spells CASSFYRQGGPEAFF. As DNA, the CDR3 is TGTGCCAGCAGCTTCTATCGACAGGGAGGCCCTGAAGCTTTCTTT.

This clonotype showed up just once. The genes are TRBV9 and TRBJ2-7; tentatively, D is TRBD1 (5 bases). The germline V and J ends were trimmed by 0 bases and 6 bases, with 16 bases remaining between them. The length of the CDR3 is 15 residues. CDR1 and CDR2 (germline): SGDLS, YYNGEE. The chain's CDR3 is CASSVGRGAQLEQYF. The DNA for the CDR3 is TGTGCCAGCAGCGTAGGAAGGGGCGCCCAGCTCGAGCAGTACTTC.